This T cell receptor beta chain was sequenced for a study of T cells after yellow fever vaccination. This clonotype was detected ten times or more. MiXCR was run by TCRdb on the 5' RACE reads, yielding one entry per CDR3 protein. The sample has roughly 62,000 distinct CDR3 sequences; about 6.6% are singletons. The receptor was derived from a man aged 18-30 years who received the YFV17D yellow fever vaccine. The sample here was CD8+ T cells sorted from PBMCs, taken on the day of the first yellow fever vaccination.

The CDR3 DNA follows: TGTGCCAGCGCGACTACAGGGGGAAAGACCCAGTACTTC. Amino acid sequence: CASATTGGKTQYF. The chain couples TRBV2 to TRBJ2-5; 8 nucleotides align to TRBD1. Germline V gene sequence: CDR1 SNHLY, CDR2 FYNNEI. The CDR3 sequence is 13 residues long. With 8 bases clipped from V and 6 bases from J, the junction kept 8 bases outside the gene matches.